This TCR beta chain was retrieved from a study of cytomegalovirus exposure and HLA in healthy donors. Overall study context: In terms of ancestry, the Caucasian-associated cluster contained 75% to 90% of the approximately 400 genotyped donors. General study results and limits: Later on, an analysis showed TCR association rates differing by HLA locus, with DRB1 the most and HLA-C the fewest. In an earlier analysis, most TCR beta V segments were productive about 87% or about 30% of the time. Later on, a genetic analysis was performed. It linked a missense variant in DCLRE1C with V- and J-gene trimming of TCR beta.

This clone ranks as medium-sized. What it recognizes is unknown. The PCR used 60 Vbeta and 13 Jbeta primers. The repertoire was sequenced with immunoSEQ multiplex PCR; TCRdb's copy has only in-frame clones and lacks some. The table includes roughly 140,000 clones, about 80% detected once. Per germline, CDR1 DFQATT and CDR2 SNEGSKA (reference sequence). The CDR3 is 11 amino acids. Trimming left V 8 bases short and J 3 bases short, with 8 bases between. What was sequenced was PBMCs. The origin of this receptor is a man aged 40-49 years in good health and CMV-seropositive. The genes are TRBV20-1 and TRBJ2-1; D not certain. The CDR3 here is CSPSLYNEQFF. The CDR3 DNA reads TGCAGTCCCTCCCTCTACAATGAGCAGTTCTTC.